The rows below give T cell receptor beta chains drawn from one sample of a study of response to subunit inactivated influenza vaccine. TCRdb re-analysed the RT-PCR reads in MiXCR, keeping a single row per CDR3 protein. The sample holds around 570,000 distinct CDR3 sequences, 11% seen once. The sample was also reused in another study, on T cells expressing NK-cell markers.

The sample consisted of PBMCs from blood, taken on the day of vaccination. The receptor source for this set is a man aged 50 to 59 who received an inactivated influenza vaccine. Both conserved end residues are part of each CDR3. D genes are given only for firm matches. The size field is filled for only some rows; it gives once, few, many or a size class.

clone size	D gene	V gene	J gene	CDR3 DNA	CDR3 protein
.	.	TRBV20-1	TRBJ2-5	TGCAGTGCTAGATTCCCCGGGGCCGGGGGAAAAGAGACCCAGTACTTC	CSARFPGAGGKETQYF
few	TRBD1	TRBV10-3	TRBJ2-2	TGTGCCATCAGTGAGTCCGGGACAGGGAACGGGGAGCTGTTTTTT	CAISESGTGNGELFF
.	.	TRBV7-9	TRBJ2-2	TGTGCCAGCAGCCCCCGGGGCAGGGGGGACACCGGGGAGCTGTTTTTT	CASSPRGRGDTGELFF
.	.	TRBV6-1	TRBJ2-5	TGTGCCAGCAGTGAACAGGGGGGAAGGAGAGAGACCCAGTACTTC	CASSEQGGRRETQYF
.	.	TRBV11-2	TRBJ2-2	TGTGCCAGCAGCTTAGGAGTGTTTGCAGGGTTCGGGGAGCTGTTTTTT	CASSLGVFAGFGELFF
.	.	TRBV20-1	TRBJ2-4	TGCAGTGCTGGGAGGACCCGGGGAGTCAAAAACATTCAGTACTTC	CSAGRTRGVKNIQYF
many	.	TRBV6-2/TRBV6-3	TRBJ2-7	TGTGCCAGCAGTTACCCGGAGAAGTACGAGCAGTACTTC	CASSYPEKYEQYF
.	.	TRBV4-3	TRBJ2-2	TGCGCCAGCAGCCAGGGGACGACGAACACCGGGGAGCTGTTTTTT	CASSQGTTNTGELFF
few	TRBD1	TRBV7-8	TRBJ1-6	TGTGCCAGCAGCCTACCAGGGGGCCGGAATTCACCCTTCCACTTT	CASSLPGGRNSPFHF
.	TRBD2	TRBV12-3/TRBV12-4	TRBJ2-3	TGTGCCAGCAGTCCCCCGGGGAGGGTTCCTAGCACAGATACGCAGTATTTT	CASSPPGRVPSTDTQYF
few	.	TRBV27	TRBJ2-7	TGTGCCAGCAGTTTAGGGAGCCCTAGCTCCTACGAGCAGTACTTC	CASSLGSPSSYEQYF
many	TRBD2	TRBV11-2	TRBJ2-7	TGTGCCAGCAGCTTATCGATAGGGACGGGGGGCTACGAGCAGTACTTC	CASSLSIGTGGYEQYF
.	.	TRBV15	TRBJ2-5	TGTGCCACCAGCAGTGTGGAGACCCAGTACTTC	CATSSVETQYF
few	.	TRBV29-1	TRBJ1-1	TGCAGCGGCTTGCCCAACCCGAACACTGAAGCTTTCTTT	CSGLPNPNTEAFF
.	.	TRBV4-3	TRBJ2-7	TGCGCCAGCAGCCAAGCCCTCTCCGGGTTCCCCTACGAGCAGTACTTC	CASSQALSGFPYEQYF
.	TRBD2	TRBV5-1	TRBJ2-7	TGCGCCAGCAGCTCCGGACTAGCGGGAGGCTGGGGTTACGAGCAGTACTTC	CASSSGLAGGWGYEQYF
.	.	TRBV6-1	TRBJ2-7	TGTGCCAGCAGAGCGACAGGAAGCTCCTACGAGCAGTACTTC	CASRATGSSYEQYF
few	.	TRBV12-3/TRBV12-4	TRBJ1-1	TGTGCCAGCAGTTACCGCGGAACAGGTGAAGCTTTCTTT	CASSYRGTGEAFF
few	TRBD2	TRBV28	TRBJ2-3	TGTGCCAGCAGTTTGGCGGCTAGCGGGAGGGTGGGGGCCACAGATACGCAGTATTTT	CASSLAASGRVGATDTQYF
few	TRBD1	TRBV29-1	TRBJ2-7	TGCAGCGTGGGAGGACAGGGTTCCTACGAGCAGTACTTC	CSVGGQGSYEQYF
many	.	TRBV4-3	TRBJ2-7	TGCGCCAGCAGCCAAGATCGAGATAGGCCCTACGAGCAGTACTTC	CASSQDRDRPYEQYF
.	.	TRBV6-2/TRBV6-3	TRBJ2-2	TGTGCCAGCAGGCAAGGTAGTCCCGGGGAGCTGTTTTTT	CASRQGSPGELFF
few	.	TRBV5-1	TRBJ1-4	TGCGCCAGCAGCTTGGGGGACCGGCGCGGGGAAAAACTGTTTTTT	CASSLGDRRGEKLFF
.	TRBD2	TRBV7-9	TRBJ2-7	TGTGCCAGCAGCTCCGGGACTAGCAAGGTCGAGCAGTACTTC	CASSSGTSKVEQYF
many	.	TRBV19	TRBJ2-2	TGTGCCAGTAGTACGCGGTACGGGGAGCTGTTTTTT	CASSTRYGELFF
.	.	TRBV7-9	TRBJ2-7	TGTGCCAGCACCCCGGACAGTCCCTACGAGCAGTACTTC	CASTPDSPYEQYF
few	.	TRBV6-6	TRBJ2-7	TGTGCCAGCAGACAAGACACGACCTACGAGCAGTACTTC	CASRQDTTYEQYF
many	TRBD1	TRBV5-1	TRBJ1-2	TGCGCCAGCAGCCGAAACGGACAGGGTCATGGCTACACCTTC	CASSRNGQGHGYTF
.	.	TRBV18	TRBJ1-6	TGTGCCAGCTCACCAAACGTGGCTGCGGGTTCACCCCTCCACTTT	CASSPNVAAGSPLHF
few	.	TRBV20-1	TRBJ2-3	TGCAGAGGGACTAGCACAGATACGCAGTATTTT	CRGTSTDTQYF
few	TRBD1	TRBV6-1	TRBJ2-5	TGTGCCAGCAGTGAATTTAGGACAGGATTAGAGACCCAGTACTTC	CASSEFRTGLETQYF
few	TRBD1	TRBV5-1	TRBJ2-6	TGCGCCAGCAGCTTGGTGGGACAGGCCTCTGGGGCCAACGTCCTGACTTTC	CASSLVGQASGANVLTF
many	.	TRBV20-1	TRBJ2-7	TGCAGTGCTTTTCCGCGGGGCACCTCCTACGAGCAGTACTTC	CSAFPRGTSYEQYF
few	TRBD1	TRBV28	TRBJ2-5	TGTGCCAGCAGTTTGTCCCCCGGGACAGGGGGCGGGAAGACCCAGTACTTC	CASSLSPGTGGGKTQYF
.	.	TRBV6-2/TRBV6-3	TRBJ2-7	TGTGCCAGCACGAGGATGGAACATTACGAGCAGTACTTC	CASTRMEHYEQYF
few	.	TRBV7-2	TRBJ2-7	TGTGCCAGCAGCCTCGGACAAAACACCTACGAGCAGTACTTC	CASSLGQNTYEQYF
many	TRBD2	TRBV13	TRBJ2-5	TGTGCCAGCAGTACTCAGCGGGGATCAGAGACCCAGTACTTC	CASSTQRGSETQYF
.	.	TRBV3-1	TRBJ1-1	TGTGCCAGCAGCCAGGGGTTGGGCACTGAAGCTTTCTTT	CASSQGLGTEAFF
.	.	TRBV24-1	TRBJ2-3	TGTGCCACCAGTGATCCGGGGGCCGGCACAGATACGCAGTATTTT	CATSDPGAGTDTQYF
few	TRBD1	TRBV28	TRBJ2-3	TGTGCCAGCAGCCGGACAGGTTGGGTTGGTACAGATACGCAGTATTTT	CASSRTGWVGTDTQYF
few	.	TRBV12-3/TRBV12-4	TRBJ2-1	TGTGCCACCGCTATGACAGGCTTCTACAATGAGCAGTTCTTC	CATAMTGFYNEQFF
few	TRBD1	TRBV6-5	TRBJ1-1	TGTGCCAGCAGTTACCGGCTCGGCAGGGGGCGTTTGAACACTGAAGCTTTCTTT	CASSYRLGRGRLNTEAFF
many	.	TRBV5-5	TRBJ2-3	TGTGCCAGCAGCGCGAGTTGGCCCACAGATACGCAGTATTTT	CASSASWPTDTQYF
.	TRBD1	TRBV4-1	TRBJ1-5	TGCGCCAGCAGCCAAGGGGCCCCCCAGGGGGGCAATCAGCCCCAGCATTTT	CASSQGAPQGGNQPQHF
.	.	TRBV24-1	TRBJ2-4	TGTGCCAAAGGGGCCGCGGCCAAAAACATTCAGTACTTC	CAKGAAAKNIQYF
many	TRBD2	TRBV6-2/TRBV6-3	TRBJ2-7	TGTGCCAGCAGTTACGCGGGAGTAGGTTACGAGCAGTACTTC	CASSYAGVGYEQYF
.	.	TRBV18	TRBJ2-7	TGTGCCAGCTCACTGCTAGGGTACACAGGATACTTC	CASSLLGYTGYF
many	TRBD1	TRBV12-3/TRBV12-4	TRBJ1-4	TGTGCCAGCAGCCGAAGACAGGGAGGTTCTAAGGAAAAACTGTTTTTT	CASSRRQGGSKEKLFF
many	.	TRBV5-1	TRBJ2-7	TGCGCCAGCAGCGTAGGAGGAACCTACGAGCAGTACTTC	CASSVGGTYEQYF
.	TRBD2	TRBV7-9	TRBJ2-7	TGTGCCAGCAGCTTTCCTCCTAGCGGGATCGGCGACGAGCAGTACTTC	CASSFPPSGIGDEQYF
.	.	TRBV5-1	TRBJ2-3	TGCGCCAGCAGCGCCTTTAATAGCGGTAGCACAGATACGCAGTATTTT	CASSAFNSGSTDTQYF
few	TRBD1	TRBV6-2/TRBV6-3	TRBJ2-1	TGTGCCAGCACCCAAGGAGGGTGGGACAGGAGGAACAATGAGCAGTTCTTC	CASTQGGWDRRNNEQFF
.	.	TRBV29-1	TRBJ1-2	TGCAGCTCGAACCCCAGGCCCGGGCATGGCTACACCTTC	CSSNPRPGHGYTF